The 28 T cell receptor beta chains in this list originate from one sample, sequenced in a study of cytomegalovirus exposure and HLA in healthy donors. Here immunoSEQ multiplex PCR was the method, and the copy in TCRdb shows in-frame clones only, minus some. The sample lists roughly 300,000 clones, roughly 90% seen once, with over 0.85% in the top ten. The specimen sequenced was PBMCs. The receptors originated from a woman in her late teens or twenties in good health and CMV-seronegative.

The chain couples TRBV6-5 to TRBJ2-1, with 13 positions matching TRBD2. The germline V gene encodes CDR1 MNHEY and CDR2 SVGAGI. The V gene end was trimmed by 5 bases and the J gene end by 9 bases; junction bases not matched to a gene: 7. The CDR3 totals 15 residues. CDR3 sequence (DNA): TGTGCCAGCAGTATCGGGACTAGCGGGATAGGTGAGCAGTTCTTC. Amino acid sequence: CASSIGTSGIGEQFF.

The chain carries TRBV6-1 and TRBJ2-3; D gene uncertain. Germline loops: CDR1 MNHNS, CDR2 SASEGT. V lost 0 bases to trimming and J lost 5 bases, with 3 bases between them. CDR3 length: 12 residues. The CDR3 DNA is TGTGCCAGCAGTGAAGCGAGAGATACGCAGTATTTT. The encoded protein is CASSEARDTQYF.

The CDR3 here is CASGGVDNLTGNEQFF. The CDR3 nucleotides are TGTGCCAGCGGGGGGGTAGACAACCTGACAGGTAATGAGCAGTTCTTC. This chain connects TRBV27 to TRBJ2-1; the D gene is possibly TRBD2 (7 bases). Trimming removed 8 bases at V and 7 bases at J, with 24 bases between. CDR3 length: 16 amino acids. Germline V CDR1 and CDR2: MNHEY, SMNVEV (reference sequence).

The J gene is TRBJ2-3, the V gene TRBV2, with a weak D call TRBD2 (6 bases). CDR1 SNHLY and CDR2 FYNNEI come from the germline V gene. Trimming left V 7 bases short and J 2 bases short, with 16 bases between. CDR3 length equals 15 residues. This CDR3 is CASTPRAGSTDTQYF. CDR3 bases: TGTGCCAGCACCCCCCGTGCGGGATCCACAGATACGCAGTATTTT.

The V call is TRBV6-1, the J call TRBJ2-3; D is perhaps TRBD2 (5 bases). CDR3 length equals 12 residues. V gave up 8 bases and J gave up 7 bases, with 13 bases separating them. In germline, CDR1 is MNHNS, CDR2 SASEGT. The CDR3 DNA follows: TGTGCCAGCGAGGTGGCTAGCAATACGCAGTATTTT. It translates to CASEVASNTQYF.

The chain is built from TRBV7-9 and TRBJ2-1, with 7 bases lining up with TRBD2. Looked up from germline, CDR1 is SEHNR and CDR2 is FQNEAQ (reference sequence). The CDR3 covers 12 residues. V lost 0 bases to trimming and J lost 15 bases; unmatched junction nucleotides: 5. This CDR3 is CASSLASGALFF. CDR3 bases: TGTGCCAGCAGCTTAGCAAGCGGGGCCTTGTTCTTC. Looking up the rest from reference TRBV7-9 and TRBJ2-1 gives the full variable domain: DTGVSQNPRHKITKRGQNVTFRCDPISEHNRLYWYRQTLGQGPEFLTYFQNEAQLEKSRLLSDRFSAERPKGSFSTLEIQRTEQGDSAMYLCASSLASGALFFGPGTRLTVL.

V usage is TRBV2 and J usage is TRBJ1-1; 7 positions match TRBD1. V lost 6 bases and J lost 2; bases outside the gene matches: 6. Germline CDR1 reads SNHLY; CDR2 reads FYNNEI. The CDR3 runs 14 residues. The CDR3 spells CASSPGQFNTEAFF. DNA for the CDR3: TGTGCCAGCAGCCCGGGACAGTTTAACACTGAAGCTTTCTTT. Complete variable domain (other parts from reference TRBV2 and TRBJ1-1): EPEVTQTPSHQVTQMGQEVILRCVPISNHLYFYWYRQILGQKVEFLVSFYNNEISEKSEIFDDQFSVERPDGSNFTLKIRSTKLEDSAMYFCASSPGQFNTEAFFGQGTRLTVV.

The genes are TRBV18 and TRBJ2-1, with 9 bases aligning to TRBD2. Germline CDR1 KGHSH, CDR2 LQKENI. The CDR3 loop spans 18 amino acids. The V and J ends lost 0 bases and 6 bases, in that order; junction bases with no gene match: 12. The DNA for the CDR3 is TGTGCCAGCTCACCACCTTCCCTCCAGCGGGAGGTGGCCAATGAGCAGTTCTTC. It is translated as CASSPPSLQREVANEQFF.

This clone was detected once. At one end, the junction sequence differs from germline, possibly due to a read error. The V gene is TRBV7-7, the J gene TRBJ2-1; TRBD1 is a possible D gene (6 bases). CDR3 length equals 13 residues. The germline V gene has CDR1 SSHAT and CDR2 FNYEAQ (reference sequence). The CDR3 region is CASSPNRDNEQFF. In nucleotides, the CDR3 is TGTGCTAGCAGCCCCAACAGGGACAATGAGCAGTTCTTC.

The chain uses TRBV2 and TRBJ2-5; D possibly corresponds to TRBD1 (5 bases). Looked up from germline, CDR1 is SNHLY and CDR2 is FYNNEI. The CDR3 length is 14 residues. The V gene lost 6 bases and the J gene lost 5 bases, with 16 bases spanning the gap. In DNA form, the CDR3 reads TGTGCCAGCAGCGAATCAGGGCCCAGGGAGACCCAGTACTTC. Translated, it gives CASSESGPRETQYF.

The chain couples TRBV15 to TRBJ2-1, with D perhaps TRBD2 (7 bases). Germline V gives CDR1 LNHNV, CDR2 YYDKDF (reference sequence). Trimming left V 6 bases short and J 2 bases short, with 20 bases between. CDR3 length: 17 amino acids. CDR3 amino acids: CATRRGVEAGPYNEQFF. The CDR3 DNA reads TGTGCCACCAGAAGGGGGGTCGAAGCGGGACCCTACAATGAGCAGTTCTTC.

The rearrangement uses TRBV19 and TRBJ2-3; no clear D gene. The CDR3 covers 14 residues. Trimming took 1 base from V and 0 from J, leaving 5 bases between them. Germline-derived CDR1 and CDR2 are LNHDA and SQIVND (reference sequence). CDR3 amino acids: CASSIVSSTDTQYF. Written as DNA, the CDR3 is TGTGCCAGTAGTATAGTTTCTAGCACAGATACGCAGTATTTT.

The V call is TRBV5-1, the J call TRBJ2-5; D may be TRBD1 (6 bases). Germline V gene data show CDR1 as SGHRS and CDR2 as YFSETQ. Trimming shortened V by 1 base and J by 3 bases, and 10 bases separated the two germline ends. This CDR3 has 14 residues. The CDR3 loop is CASSLQDREETQYF. The CDR3 DNA sequence: TGCGCCAGCAGCTTGCAGGACAGAGAAGAGACCCAGTACTTC.

The CDR3: CASSKLAGEKFPFF. The CDR3 bases are TGTGCCAGCAGCAAACTAGCGGGAGAAAAATTCCCGTTCTTC. The V call is TRBV28, the J call TRBJ2-1, with 11 bases aligning to TRBD2. From germline, CDR1 is MDHEN and CDR2 SYDVKM. Unmatched junction bases numbered 13, after V lost 6 bases and J lost 15 bases. CDR3 length: 14 residues.

This chain uses TRBV7-2 with TRBJ2-2; the match to TRBD2 covers 11 bases. V shed 5 bases and J 7 bases; nucleotides not matched to a gene: 15. This CDR3 is 18 amino acids long. From germline, CDR1 is SGHTA and CDR2 FQGNSA. This CDR3 reads CASSGLLLAGVYSGELFF. The CDR3 DNA sequence: TGTGCCAGCAGCGGGTTGCTACTAGCGGGAGTTTATAGCGGGGAGCTGTTTTTT.

V usage is TRBV5-1 and J usage is TRBJ1-2; D gene uncertain. The ends were cut back, 0 bases at V and 8 bases at J, with 14 bases in the middle. The CDR3 sequence is 14 residues long. From germline, CDR1 is SGHRS and CDR2 YFSETQ. The CDR3 DNA reads TGCGCCAGCAGCTTGGATACTAACCCTTACGGCTACACCTTC. This sequence encodes CASSLDTNPYGYTF.

The CDR3 sequence is CASRQDVPLNQPQHF. The CDR3 coding sequence is TGTGCCAGCAGACAGGACGTACCCTTGAATCAGCCCCAGCATTTT. The chain combines TRBV28 with TRBJ1-5; possible D gene TRBD1, 5 bases. This CDR3 has 15 amino acids. Trimming pared 6 bases from V and 4 bases from J, leaving 16 bases between. Germline loops: CDR1 MDHEN, CDR2 SYDVKM. The whole variable domain, filled in from reference TRBV28 and TRBJ1-5, reads DVKVTQSSRYLVKRTGEKVFLECVQDMDHENMFWYRQDPGLGLRLIYFSYDVKMKEKGDIPEGYSVSREKKERFSLILESASTNQTSMYLCASRQDVPLNQPQHFGDGTRLSIL.

This rearrangement joins TRBV6-1 to TRBJ2-1; 8 nucleotides line up with TRBD2. Germline V CDR1 and CDR2: MNHNS, SASEGT. The CDR3 has 14 amino acids. J lost 5 bases, V lost 6 bases, and 6 bases had no gene match. CDR3 nucleotide sequence: TGTGCCAGCAGACCAGCGGGAGCCCACAATGAGCAGTTCTTC. As protein: CASRPAGAHNEQFF.

The chain has TRBV11-2 and TRBJ2-5; D gene uncertain. This CDR3 has 14 residues. Germline values: CDR1 SGHAT, CDR2 FQNNGV. V was pared by 4 bases and J by 11 bases, with 20 bases between. Here the CDR3 reads CASSSLRSTTTQYF. In DNA, the CDR3 is TGTGCCAGCAGCTCCCTAAGGAGTACCACCACTCAGTACTTC.

The CDR3 DNA reads as TGTGCCAGCATGGGCGGGAAGTCAAACGAGCAGTACTTC. As protein: CASMGGKSNEQYF. J is TRBJ2-7 and V is TRBV28; perhaps TRBD2 as D (6 bases). The germline V and J ends were trimmed by 7 bases and 5 bases, with 15 bases remaining between them. This CDR3 has 13 residues. Germline assignment: CDR1 MDHEN and CDR2 SYDVKM. Complete variable domain (other parts from reference TRBV28 and TRBJ2-7): DVKVTQSSRYLVKRTGEKVFLECVQDMDHENMFWYRQDPGLGLRLIYFSYDVKMKEKGDIPEGYSVSREKKERFSLILESASTNQTSMYLCASMGGKSNEQYFGPGTRLTVT.

J is TRBJ1-3 and V is TRBV5-4, with 8 positions matching TRBD1. Germline V gene sequence: CDR1 SGHNT, CDR2 YYREEE (reference sequence). With 3 bases clipped from V and 2 bases from J, the junction kept 4 bases outside the gene matches. The CDR3 consists of 15 residues. The CDR3 coding sequence is TGTGCCAGCAGCTCTGCGACAGGGGCTGGAAACACCATATATTTT. Residues: CASSSATGAGNTIYF.

The chain combines TRBV6-1 with TRBJ1-5, with 9 bases matching TRBD1. V shed 4 bases and J 7 bases; nucleotides not matched to a gene: 8. Germline assignment: CDR1 MNHNS and CDR2 SASEGT. The CDR3 is made up of 15 amino acids. This CDR3 is CASSAKTGGGQPQHF. The CDR3 DNA reads TGTGCCAGCAGTGCCAAGACAGGGGGAGGGCAGCCCCAGCATTTT.

The chain recombines TRBV5-1 with TRBJ2-5; D gene ambiguous. CDR1 and CDR2 (germline): SGHRS, YFSETQ. This CDR3 is 16 amino acids long. V lost 0 bases and J lost 4, with 16 bases in between. For the CDR3, the DNA is TGCGCCAGCAGCTTGGGCGGAATAAGCTCCCCAGAGACCCAGTACTTC. Translated: CASSLGGISSPETQYF.

The V call is TRBV2, the J call TRBJ2-1; D remains ambiguous. Trimming shortened V by 4 bases and J by 6 bases, and 7 bases separated the two germline ends. The length of the CDR3 is 12 residues. CDR1 is SNHLY and CDR2 is FYNNEI in the germline V gene. The CDR3 nucleotides read TGTGCCAGCAGTGCCCCAGTCAATGAGCAGTTCTTC. It yields the protein CASSAPVNEQFF.

In its sample, this clone was seen a few times. This chain links TRBV7-3 with TRBJ1-6, with TRBD1 matching 9 bases. Germline assignment: CDR1 SGHTA and CDR2 FQGTGA. The V gene end was trimmed by 1 base and the J gene end by 9 bases; junction bases not matched to a gene: 4. The CDR3 runs to 15 residues. CDR3 bases: TGTGCCAGCAGCTTAAACAGGGGGCTTAGTTCACCCCTCCACTTT. As protein: CASSLNRGLSSPLHF.

V usage is TRBV28 and J usage is TRBJ1-5, with D perhaps matching TRBD1 (5 bases). With 5 bases removed from V and 4 bases from J, the gap between germline ends came to 18 bases. Germline CDR1 and CDR2: MDHEN and SYDVKM. The CDR3 spans 16 residues. In DNA form, the CDR3 reads TGTGCCAGCAGTGAAGGGTCTCTCCGGGGGAATCAGCCCCAGCATTTT. Its protein is CASSEGSLRGNQPQHF.

V usage is TRBV14 and J usage is TRBJ1-2, with D perhaps matching TRBD1 (5 bases). The CDR3 is made up of 16 amino acids. The germline V gene has CDR1 SGHDN and CDR2 FVKESK. Trimming stripped 1 base from V and 6 bases from J, with 18 bases between. For the CDR3, the DNA is TGTGCCAGCAGCCAAGTACGGTGGGGGGACGAGAATGGCTACACCTTC. Protein: CASSQVRWGDENGYTF. Filled out from reference TRBV14 and TRBJ1-2, the complete variable domain reads EAGVTQFPSHSVIEKGQTVTLRCDPISGHDNLYWYRRVMGKEIKFLLHFVKESKQDESGMPNNRFLAERTGGTYSTLKVQPAELEDSGVYFCASSQVRWGDENGYTFGSGTRLTVV.

The chain links TRBV11-2 to TRBJ2-3; D might be TRBD1 (6 bases). V lost 5 bases and J lost 1, with 13 bases in between. Germline V CDR1 and CDR2: SGHAT, FQNNGV. CDR3 length: 15 amino acids. The CDR3 nucleotides are TGTGCCAGCAGCCCGTCGTACAGGGGCACAGATACGCAGTATTTT. It specifies CASSPSYRGTDTQYF.